This passage covers 5 T cell receptor beta chains from one sample sequenced in a study of blood T cell repertoires in COVID-19. Produced via immunoSEQ multiplex PCR; TCRdb's table is partial and in-frame only. Here the sample spans around 280,000 clones, around 85% being singletons. Sequencing was carried out using peripheral blood. These receptors were collected from a woman in her thirties who had recovered from COVID-19.

The gene calls are TRBV10-3 and TRBJ2-1; 9 bases map to TRBD1. J was trimmed by 8 bases and V by 8 bases; bases with no gene match: 10. The CDR3 is 14 residues long. Looked up from germline, CDR1 is ENHRY and CDR2 is SYGVKD. The CDR3 DNA is TGTGCCATCGGGACCGGGACAGGGATATATGAGCAGTTCTTC. This codes for CAIGTGTGIYEQFF.

The CDR3 DNA reads as TGTGCCAGCAGTTTTGTTAGTGGCTACACCTTC. Translating it yields CASSFVSGYTF. The chain employs TRBV28 and TRBJ1-2; D unresolved. V was trimmed by 3 bases and J by 7 bases, leaving 6 bases between them. Germline-derived CDR1 and CDR2 are MDHEN and SYDVKM. This CDR3 is 11 amino acids long.

This clone was counted a single time. The gene calls are TRBV4-1 and TRBJ2-3; D gene uncertain. Germline lookup yields CDR1 MGHRA and CDR2 YSYEKL. The CDR3 is 13 residues long. V lost 2 bases, J lost 4 bases, and 7 bases lay in between. The chain's CDR3 is CASSQSRADTQYF. The CDR3 DNA sequence: TGCGCCAGCAGCCAATCACGCGCAGATACGCAGTATTTT.

Points on this clone: An end of the junction does not agree with germline; a read error may underlie this. This chain uses TRBV16 with TRBJ2-4; 9 nucleotides agree with TRBD1. Germline loops: CDR1 KGHSY, CDR2 FQNENV. This CDR3 has 14 amino acids. The CDR3 region is CASSQFTGGEHTHF. The CDR3 DNA is TGTGCCAGCAGCCAATTTACAGGGGGCGAACATACACACTTC.

The V call is TRBV5-1, the J call TRBJ2-3; 13 nucleotides agree with TRBD2. The V gene's germline CDR1 is SGHRS and CDR2 YFSETQ. The CDR3 covers 17 residues. With 4 bases clipped from V and 1 base from J, the junction kept 6 bases outside the gene matches. The CDR3, as DNA: TGCGCCAGCAGCCGAACCGGGACTAGCGGGGGCACAGATACGCAGTATTTT. Protein: CASSRTGTSGGTDTQYF.